The T cell receptor (beta chain) under discussion was sequenced for a study of cytomegalovirus exposure and HLA in healthy donors. Study outcomes and limitations: The HLA-A and HLA-B alleles of most subjects were reportedly predicted accurately from TCR beta sequences.

A remark on this clone: Its cognate antigen is unknown. Its ends do not fully match the called genes, so a read error is possible.

Germline V gene sequence: CDR1 SEHNR, CDR2 FQNEAQ (reference sequence). This CDR3 is built from 15 residues. With 60 Vbeta and 13 Jbeta primers, the PCR was carried out. Produced via immunoSEQ multiplex PCR; TCRdb's table is partial and in-frame only. The table has more than 100,000 clones, 83% seen once. The chain combines TRBV7-9 with TRBJ1-4; D remains ambiguous. Sequences were obtained from PBMCs. The clonotype comes from a middle-aged man in good health and CMV-seronegative. The CDR3 nucleotides read TGTTCCAGCAGCCCCCGGCAGGCCTCTAATGAAAAACTGTTTTTT. This sequence encodes CSSSPRQASNEKLFF.